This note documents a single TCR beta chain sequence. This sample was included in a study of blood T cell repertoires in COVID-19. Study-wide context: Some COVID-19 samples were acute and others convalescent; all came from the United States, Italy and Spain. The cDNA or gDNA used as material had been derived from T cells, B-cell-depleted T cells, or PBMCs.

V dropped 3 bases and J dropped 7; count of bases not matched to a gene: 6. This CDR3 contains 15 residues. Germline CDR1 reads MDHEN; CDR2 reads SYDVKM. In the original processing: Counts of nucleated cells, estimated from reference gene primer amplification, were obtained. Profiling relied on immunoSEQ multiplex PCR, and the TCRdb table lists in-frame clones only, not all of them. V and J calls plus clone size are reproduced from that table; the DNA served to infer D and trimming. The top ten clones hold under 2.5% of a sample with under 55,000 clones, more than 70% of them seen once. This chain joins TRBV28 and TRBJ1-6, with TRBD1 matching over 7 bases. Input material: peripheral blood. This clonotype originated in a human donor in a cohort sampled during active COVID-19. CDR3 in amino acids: CASSLYGQVNSPLHF. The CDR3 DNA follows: TGTGCCAGCAGTTTGTATGGACAGGTGAATTCACCCCTCCACTTT. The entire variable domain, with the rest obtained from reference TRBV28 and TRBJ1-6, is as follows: DVKVTQSSRYLVKRTGEKVFLECVQDMDHENMFWYRQDPGLGLRLIYFSYDVKMKEKGDIPEGYSVSREKKERFSLILESASTNQTSMYLCASSLYGQVNSPLHFGNGTRLTVT.